Listed below are T cell receptor beta chains from one sample, sequenced in a study of human T cells and chemical hapten exposure. TCRdb redid the calling of the RACE reads with MiXCR, one entry per CDR3 protein. The sample records approximately 97,000 distinct CDR3 sequences, approximately 10% being singletons. The sample here was whole blood, taken in connection with sensitization to the hapten diphenylcyclopropenone (DPC). The origin of the receptors is a woman aged 35 to 49 with alopecia areata. Some clones in this sample may be carry-over from other donors' samples. The CDR3 runs from the conserved cysteine through the conserved F or W. Each record gives: CDR3 DNA, CDR3 protein, clone size, J gene, V gene, D gene. The D gene is left open where the match is weak. Part of the rows lack a size; the others show once, few, many or a class for expanded clones.

DNA: TGTGCCAGCAGCCTAGACGCAGCGGGGGGCTGGGAGACCCAGTACTTC
CDR3: CASSLDAAGGWETQYF
size: many
J: TRBJ2-5
V: TRBV7-2
D: TRBD2

DNA: TGTGCCAGCAGCTTAGTTGAGGGGGGGCCCGCCTCCTACGAGCAGTACTTC
CDR3: CASSLVEGGPASYEQYF
size: few
J: TRBJ2-7
V: TRBV7-6
D: -

DNA: TGTGCCAGCAGTCCTAGCGGGAGAACAGATACGCAGTATTTT
CDR3: CASSPSGRTDTQYF
size: many
J: TRBJ2-3
V: TRBV6-5
D: TRBD2

DNA: TGTGCCAGCAGCCAAGGAACGGGAGGGACCGGGGAGCTGTTTTTT
CDR3: CASSQGTGGTGELFF
size: few
J: TRBJ2-2
V: TRBV4-2
D: TRBD2

DNA: TGTGCCAGCAGCCCCGGGGCTAACCCCAACACCGGGGAGCTGTTTTTT
CDR3: CASSPGANPNTGELFF
size: many
J: TRBJ2-2
V: TRBV5-6
D: -

DNA: TGTGCCAGCAGCTACGTACGGGGGGGCAATTCACCCCTCCACTTT
CDR3: CASSYVRGGNSPLHF
size: many
J: TRBJ1-6
V: TRBV7-2
D: -

DNA: TGTGCCAGCAGCCTAAATTTCCGGGGTGAAGCTTTCTTT
CDR3: CASSLNFRGEAFF
size: -
J: TRBJ1-1
V: TRBV28
D: -

DNA: TGTGCCAGCAACCTGCAGCGAGACACCGGGGAGCTGTTTTTT
CDR3: CASNLQRDTGELFF
size: many
J: TRBJ2-2
V: TRBV2
D: -

DNA: TGTGCCAGCACCCGCGGCGGGGCCGGAACAGGCCCGGATCCCTACAATGAGCAGTTCTTC
CDR3: CASTRGGAGTGPDPYNEQFF
size: -
J: TRBJ2-1
V: TRBV6-5
D: -

DNA: TGCAGCGTTGACTTGACTAGCGTCAAGTCCTACAATGAGCAGTTCTTC
CDR3: CSVDLTSVKSYNEQFF
size: many
J: TRBJ2-1
V: TRBV29-1
D: TRBD2

DNA: TGCAGTGCTAGGACGGCCGGGACAGGGGGCTCTGGAAACACCATATATTTT
CDR3: CSARTAGTGGSGNTIYF
size: few
J: TRBJ1-3
V: TRBV20-1
D: TRBD1

DNA: TGTGCCAGCAGCGTAGCTGGGACAGATACGCAGTATTTT
CDR3: CASSVAGTDTQYF
size: many
J: TRBJ2-3
V: TRBV9
D: -

DNA: TGTGCCAGTCTGACTTCTGCGTTGGGTGGGGATGAGCAGTTCTTC
CDR3: CASLTSALGGDEQFF
size: few
J: TRBJ2-1
V: TRBV6-2/TRBV6-3
D: -

DNA: TGTGCCAGCAGTCGGAACAGGGGAGTAGGTGAGCAGTTCTTC
CDR3: CASSRNRGVGEQFF
size: many
J: TRBJ2-1
V: TRBV6-2/TRBV6-3
D: TRBD1

DNA: TGCAGTGCTAGAGATGGTGACTATAATTCACCCCTCCACTTT
CDR3: CSARDGDYNSPLHF
size: few
J: TRBJ1-6
V: TRBV20-1
D: -

DNA: TGTGCCAGCAGCTTACGGGAGACGTGGGAGACCCAGTACTTC
CDR3: CASSLRETWETQYF
size: many
J: TRBJ2-5
V: TRBV7-9
D: -